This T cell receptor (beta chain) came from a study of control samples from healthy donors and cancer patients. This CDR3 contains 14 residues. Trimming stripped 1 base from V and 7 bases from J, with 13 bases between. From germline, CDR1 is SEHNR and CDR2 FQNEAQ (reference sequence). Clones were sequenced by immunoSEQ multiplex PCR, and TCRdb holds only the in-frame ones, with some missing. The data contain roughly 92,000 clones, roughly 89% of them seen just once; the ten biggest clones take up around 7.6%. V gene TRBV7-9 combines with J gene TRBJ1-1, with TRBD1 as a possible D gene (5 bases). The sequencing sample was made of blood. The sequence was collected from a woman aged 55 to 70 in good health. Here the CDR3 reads CASSLDWGNREAFF. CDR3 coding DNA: TGTGCCAGCAGCTTAGATTGGGGGAACCGTGAAGCTTTCTTT.